These 24 T cell receptor beta chains were sequenced from one sample in a study of blood T cell repertoires in COVID-19. Only in-frame clones appear in the TCRdb table, and some are missing; sequencing was by immunoSEQ multiplex PCR. This sample has some 240,000 clones, with around 83% found just once. Sample: peripheral blood. The receptors stem from a woman aged 40-49 years who had recovered from COVID-19.

The chain couples TRBV3-1 (or the pseudogene TRBV3-2) to TRBJ1-4; tentatively, D is TRBD1 (6 bases). Germline lookup yields CDR1 LGHDT and CDR2 YNNKEL (reference sequence). This CDR3 has 13 amino acids. V lost 5 bases, J lost 8 bases, and 12 bases lay in between. The CDR3 here is CASSGPGAEKLFF. DNA of the CDR3: TGTGCCAGCAGCGGTCCAGGGGCCGAAAAACTGTTTTTT.

V and J are TRBV28 and TRBJ1-2; 9 bases fit TRBD1. Per germline, CDR1 MDHEN and CDR2 SYDVKM. Germline trimming cut 0 bases from V and 4 bases from J; bases unmatched to any gene: 0. CDR3 length: 14 amino acids. CDR3 residues: CASSLWDRGYGYTF. The DNA for the CDR3 is TGTGCCAGCAGTTTATGGGACAGGGGCTATGGCTACACCTTC.

This clone was counted a few times. This chain uses TRBV5-1 with TRBJ1-6; D is unresolved. Trimming cost V 4 bases and J 8 bases, with 13 bases left between them. The CDR3 runs 14 residues. CDR1 and CDR2 from the germline V gene are SGHRS and YFSETQ. The CDR3 nucleotides read TGCGCCAGCAGCCCCGGGAGGGAGGATTCACCCCTCCACTTT. Its translation is CASSPGREDSPLHF.

The chain carries TRBV7-2 and TRBJ2-7; 7 nucleotides line up with TRBD1. Germline assignment: CDR1 SGHTA and CDR2 FQGNSA. V lost 4 bases and J lost 3; bases outside the gene matches: 6. The CDR3 contains 14 residues. CDR3 DNA: TGTGCCAGCAGCTATCTCGGGACAGACTACGAGCAGTACTTC. Translation gives CASSYLGTDYEQYF.

This rearrangement joins TRBV5-1 to TRBJ2-3; 8 positions match TRBD2. The CDR3 has 15 amino acids. Germline V gene lookup returns CDR1 SGHRS and CDR2 YFSETQ. Losses at the gene ends were 2 bases for V and 2 bases for J; bases not matched to a gene: 4. The CDR3 sequence: CASSFRGGITDTQYF. The CDR3, as DNA: TGCGCCAGCAGCTTTCGGGGGGGTATCACAGATACGCAGTATTTT.

The chain combines TRBV19 with TRBJ1-2; 7 bases match TRBD1. Germline lookup yields CDR1 LNHDA and CDR2 SQIVND (reference sequence). The V gene end was trimmed by 4 bases and the J gene end by 5 bases; junction bases not matched to a gene: 16. The CDR3 contains 17 residues. CDR3 sequence (DNA): TGTGCCAGTAGTAAGTCCGGGACAGACTTCTTTTTTTATGGCTACACCTTC. Its protein product is CASSKSGTDFFFYGYTF.

The chain couples TRBV5-1 to TRBJ1-4; TRBD1 matches at 7 bases. CDR1 is SGHRS and CDR2 is YFSETQ in the germline V gene. J gave up 0 bases and V 2 bases, and 7 bases lay outside the gene matches. The CDR3 is 17 amino acids. CDR3 protein: CASSLLPQGSTNEKLFF. CDR3 coding DNA: TGCGCCAGCAGCTTATTACCACAGGGGTCAACTAATGAAAAACTGTTTTTT.

The V call is TRBV10-3, the J call TRBJ2-1; 9 nucleotides agree with TRBD2. The V and J ends lost 1 base and 8 bases, in that order; junction bases with no gene match: 9. The germline V gene encodes CDR1 ENHRY and CDR2 SYGVKD. The CDR3 loop spans 16 amino acids. In nucleotides, the CDR3 is TGTGCCATCAGTGAGTACGGGGCGGGGGGGCCCCATGAGCAGTTCTTC. Translating it yields CAISEYGAGGPHEQFF.

The CDR3 is CASSFDPFGQATQYF. The CDR3 region has the DNA TGTGCCAGCAGTTTCGACCCCTTCGGACAGGCCACGCAGTACTTC. This chain connects TRBV6-2 or TRBV6-3 to TRBJ2-7, with 7 bases that match TRBD1. Germline assignment: CDR1 MNHEY and CDR2 SVGEGT. The J segment lost 9 bases and the V segment lost 4 bases, leaving 15 bases of the junction unmatched. This CDR3 is 15 amino acids long.

This chain joins TRBV19 and TRBJ2-2, with 8 bases fitting TRBD1. This CDR3 has 14 residues. With V trimmed by 7 bases and J by 6 bases, 7 bases remained unmatched. The germline V gene has CDR1 LNHDA and CDR2 SQIVND (reference sequence). CDR3 DNA: TGTGCCAGTATGACGGGCAGGGGGCCCGGGGAGCTGTTTTTT. It is translated as CASMTGRGPGELFF.

The V call is TRBV9, the J call TRBJ2-2, with 10 bases fitting TRBD2. Germline lookup yields CDR1 SGDLS and CDR2 YYNGEE. The CDR3 has 17 amino acids. With 0 bases clipped from V and 4 bases from J, the junction kept 6 bases outside the gene matches. The CDR3 loop is CASSVDPSGGSTGELFF. The CDR3 DNA reads TGTGCCAGCAGCGTAGACCCTAGCGGGGGTTCCACCGGGGAGCTGTTTTTT.

The table lists this clone with a count of one. The chain carries TRBV5-1 and TRBJ1-4; TRBD1 matches at 7 bases. V lost 9 bases, J lost 2 bases, and 10 bases stayed unmatched. The CDR3 sequence is 15 residues long. Germline V lookup: CDR1 SGHRS, CDR2 YFSETQ. CDR3 DNA: TGCGCCACCCCCCCCCTAGGGGGCACTAATGAAAAACTGTTTTTT. Translating gives CATPPLGGTNEKLFF.

In its sample, this clone was seen a few times. V gene TRBV5-1 combines with J gene TRBJ2-1, with TRBD2 identical over 11 bases. Per germline, CDR1 SGHRS and CDR2 YFSETQ. CDR3 length: 17 residues. V shed 9 bases, J shed 2 bases, and the junction held 13 bases outside the gene matches. As DNA, the CDR3 is TGCGCCACTACCCTAGCGGGGGGTTGGGGGACCTACAATGAGCAGTTCTTC. Translation: CATTLAGGWGTYNEQFF. Using reference TRBV5-1 and TRBJ2-1 for the parts outside the CDR3, the full variable domain is KAGVTQTPRYLIKTRGQQVTLSCSPISGHRSVSWYQQTPGQGLQFLFEYFSETQRNKGNFPGRFSGRQFSNSRSEMNVSTLELGDSALYLCATTLAGGWGTYNEQFFGPGTRLTVL.

This chain's CDR3 is CSVGVTEGEKLFF. In nucleotides, the CDR3 is TGCAGCGTTGGGGTTACGGAGGGCGAAAAACTGTTTTTT. The chain employs TRBV29-1 and TRBJ1-4, with D unresolved. The CDR3 length is 13 residues. The V end was cut by 4 bases, the J end by 8 bases, with 14 bases between. Germline V gene lookup returns CDR1 SQVTM and CDR2 ANQGSEA.

The genes are TRBV5-1 and TRBJ2-7; 9 bases line up with TRBD1. CDR3 length equals 15 residues. V lost 1 base, J lost 3 bases, and 5 bases stayed unmatched. The V gene's germline CDR1 is SGHRS and CDR2 YFSETQ. The CDR3 sequence: CASSLSTGGLYEQYF. As DNA, the CDR3 is TGCGCCAGCAGCTTGTCGACAGGGGGGCTCTACGAGCAGTACTTC.

The rearrangement joins TRBV6-2 or TRBV6-3 to TRBJ2-6; 7 nucleotides line up with TRBD1. This CDR3 has 19 amino acids. The J segment lost 0 bases and the V segment lost 0 bases, leaving 8 bases of the junction unmatched. Germline V gene sequence: CDR1 MNHEY, CDR2 SVGEGT. The chain's CDR3 is CASSYSIWDRNSGANVLTF. The CDR3 DNA sequence: TGTGCCAGCAGTTACTCGATTTGGGACAGAAACTCTGGGGCCAACGTCCTGACTTTC.

V is TRBV30 and J is TRBJ1-2; D possibly corresponds to TRBD1 (6 bases). The length of the CDR3 is 13 residues. CDR1 GTSNPN and CDR2 SVGIG come from the germline V gene (reference sequence). Trimming cost V 3 bases and J 2 bases, with 10 bases left between them. CDR3 in amino acids: CAWRDTGNYGYTF. CDR3 sequence (DNA): TGTGCCTGGAGAGATACAGGGAACTATGGCTACACCTTC.

V usage is TRBV6-2 or TRBV6-3 and J usage is TRBJ1-3, with D possibly matching TRBD1 (6 bases). V lost 5 bases and J 2 bases, leaving 13 bases between the germline ends. The CDR3 is 15 residues long. Germline V CDR1 and CDR2: MNHEY, SVGEGT. This CDR3 reads CASSDGGGTGNTIYF. DNA of the CDR3: TGTGCCAGCAGTGACGGCGGGGGCACTGGAAACACCATATATTTT.

The chain uses TRBV7-2 and TRBJ1-1; 8 bases line up with TRBD1. With 5 bases clipped from V and 8 bases from J, the junction kept 1 base outside the gene matches. Per the germline V gene, CDR1 is SGHTA and CDR2 is FQGNSA. This CDR3 contains 11 residues. CDR3 in amino acids: CASSRQGEAFF. The CDR3 DNA follows: TGTGCCAGCAGCCGACAGGGGGAAGCTTTCTTT.

The V gene is TRBV7-8, the J gene TRBJ1-5; possible D gene TRBD1, 5 bases. Deletions cut 2 bases from V and 8 bases from J, with 13 bases between. The CDR3 consists of 14 residues. Germline lookup yields CDR1 SGHVS and CDR2 FQNEAQ. The CDR3 loop reads CASSLFDGGKPQHF. The CDR3 DNA is TGTGCCAGCAGCTTATTCGACGGGGGAAAGCCCCAGCATTTT.

The genes are TRBV2 and TRBJ2-5; tentatively, D is TRBD1 (5 bases). V dropped 8 bases and J dropped 2 bases, with 12 bases sitting between them. Germline loops: CDR1 SNHLY, CDR2 FYNNEI. CDR3 length: 13 amino acids. The DNA of the CDR3 is TGTGCCAGCCAGGACAATTCACAAGAGACCCAGTACTTC. It encodes CASQDNSQETQYF. Drawing the rest from reference TRBV2 and TRBJ2-5, the complete variable domain is EPEVTQTPSHQVTQMGQEVILRCVPISNHLYFYWYRQILGQKVEFLVSFYNNEISEKSEIFDDQFSVERPDGSNFTLKIRSTKLEDSAMYFCASQDNSQETQYFGPGTRLLVL.

This clone has a handful of counts. V is TRBV7-6 and J is TRBJ1-3; D not resolved. The V and J ends lost 5 bases and 3 bases respectively, with 14 bases between them. The germline V gene has CDR1 SGHVS and CDR2 FNYEAQ. There are 15 residues in the CDR3. The CDR3 loop is CASSRRGDVGNTIYF. The DNA for the CDR3 is TGTGCCAGCAGCCGCCGGGGAGACGTTGGAAACACCATATATTTT.

This chain joins TRBV7-2 and TRBJ1-6; D gene uncertain. V dropped 0 bases and J dropped 9 bases, with 12 bases sitting between them. Germline V gene data show CDR1 as SGHTA and CDR2 as FQGNSA. CDR3 length: 15 amino acids. The CDR3 DNA sequence: TGTGCCAGCAGCTTAGCGGGAGGTGACTCTTCACCCCTCCACTTT. This gives the protein CASSLAGGDSSPLHF.

This chain joins TRBV30 and TRBJ2-1; tentatively, D is TRBD2 (6 bases). Trimming took 2 bases from V and 9 from J, leaving 8 bases between them. Germline loops: CDR1 GTSNPN, CDR2 SVGIG (reference sequence). This CDR3 region has 11 residues. The CDR3 region is CAWSLGGEQFF. The CDR3 DNA reads as TGTGCCTGGAGTTTGGGGGGTGAGCAGTTCTTC.